This T cell receptor beta chain was identified in a study of blood T cells in healthy people across ages. Aged about 6 to 95, donors were systemically healthy Caucasians from Russia. The germline CDR1 and CDR2 sequences are SGHTA and FQGNSA. The CDR3 runs to 17 residues. Germline trimming cut 1 base from V and 5 bases from J; bases unmatched to any gene: 9. A note on this clonotype: What it binds is not known.

Next came a second PCR, run for about 7 to 12 cycles, which used a sample-barcoded 5' primer along with a J-beta primer mix. From the 5' RACE reads, TCRdb called clonotypes with MiXCR, one entry per CDR3 protein. The sample holds over 1,200,000 distinct CDR3 sequences, almost 60% seen once. Study findings and constraints: Researchers report that TCR beta diversity correlated strongly with naive T cell percentage. The study found more naive CD4+ cells and higher diversity in long-lived than aged donors. Age advanced and TCR beta diversity per million T cells fell, roughly linearly.

The chain joins TRBV7-2 to TRBJ2-2; 8 bases are shared with TRBD1. Sequenced material: blood. This clonotype was obtained from a man aged 18 to 30 in good health. The CDR3 bases are TGTGCCAGCAGCTTAGGGCCGGGACAGGAGGGAACCGGGGAGCTGTTTTTT. It encodes CASSLGPGQEGTGELFF.